The entry that follows covers one T cell receptor (beta chain) sequence. Mismatch with germline at one junction end may stem from a read error. This specimen belongs to a study of T-cell reconstitution after alpha-beta-depleted transplantation in children. The TCRbeta library incorporated unique molecular identifiers. TCRdb re-derived calls from the PCR reads in MiXCR, one entry per CDR3 protein. The data contain hundreds of thousands of distinct CDR3 sequences, 16% of them singletons. This CDR3 comprises 18 residues. The source is a human donor who donated a stem cell graft to a child with acute myeloid leukemia. Sequenced here: PBMCs from the stem cell graft donor, sampled from the stem cell graft. This sequence joins TRBV12-3 or TRBV12-4 and TRBJ2-1; 8 positions match TRBD1. DNA of the CDR3: TGTGCCATCAGTTCCATCTGGGGACAGGAGACGCTATACAATGAGCAGTTCTTC. It translates to CAISSIWGQETLYNEQFF.